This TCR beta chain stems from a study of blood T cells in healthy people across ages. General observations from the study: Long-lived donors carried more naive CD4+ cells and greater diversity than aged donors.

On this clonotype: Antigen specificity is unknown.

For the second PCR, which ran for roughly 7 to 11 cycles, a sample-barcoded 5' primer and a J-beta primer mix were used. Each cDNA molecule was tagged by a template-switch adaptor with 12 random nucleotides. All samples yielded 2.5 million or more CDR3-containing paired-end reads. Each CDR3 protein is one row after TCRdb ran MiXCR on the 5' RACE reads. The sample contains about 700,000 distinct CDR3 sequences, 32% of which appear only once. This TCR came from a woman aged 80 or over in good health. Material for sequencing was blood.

The CDR3 DNA follows: TGTGCCGGACGCAGGGGACAGGGAAGTGAAGCTTTCTTT. The encoded protein is CAGRRGQGSEAFF. The rearrangement joins TRBV30 to TRBJ1-1, with 9 bases fitting TRBD1. This CDR3 region has 13 residues. CDR1 and CDR2 from the germline V gene are GTSNPN and SVGIG (reference sequence). The ends lost 8 bases at V and 7 bases at J; junction bases unmatched: 11.